Each of the 13 T cell receptor beta chains below was sequenced from the same sample in a study of T-cell memory formation after mild COVID-19 (dated by TCRdb to about 2021). The library relied on 5' RACE. Sequencing relied on an Illumina NovaSeq 6000. The public reads were run again by TCRdb, first through fastp at Q25 and then through MiXCR, and only productive beta chains were kept. Rows with one shared CDR3 protein collapse into an entry with the most common genes and DNA. The sample table contains about 270,000 distinct CDR3 sequences; only one count was recorded for approximately 19% of them. The top ten hold more than 20% of the sample. The specimen sequenced was PBMCs or a T cell subset sorted from them (not recorded which). The receptors were gathered from a man aged 18 to 30 who had mild COVID-19 (a few samples of this study predate the infection). The sample titles of this study are shuffled in the database, so cell type and time point are left out; the donor was told from shared clones.

The V gene is TRBV18, the J gene TRBJ1-1; TRBD1 agrees at 8 bases. Germline V gene lookup returns CDR1 KGHSH and CDR2 LQKENI. The CDR3 has 16 residues. Trimming took 3 bases from V and 0 from J; bases not matched to a gene: 6. The DNA of the CDR3 is TGTGCCAGCTCACCGAGGACAGGGAGACTGAACACTGAAGCTTTCTTT. It is translated as CASSPRTGRLNTEAFF.

The rearrangement joins TRBV7-8 to TRBJ1-1; D uncertain. Germline lookup yields CDR1 SGHVS and CDR2 FQNEAQ. Trimming removed 7 bases from V and 4 bases from J, with 10 bases in between. The CDR3 loop spans 12 amino acids. The CDR3 nucleotides are TGTGCCAGCACTCCGGGCCGCACTGAAGCTTTCTTT. This gives the protein CASTPGRTEAFF.

The chain is built from TRBV2 and TRBJ2-3; a possible D gene is TRBD2 (5 bases). Trimming removed 8 bases from V and 9 bases from J, with 9 bases in between. Per germline, CDR1 SNHLY and CDR2 FYNNEI. The CDR3 extends over 10 amino acids. The CDR3 region is CASETGTQYF. Written as DNA, the CDR3 is TGTGCCAGCGAGACGGGAACGCAGTATTTT.

This clonotype was observed at least ten times. The chain joins TRBV28 to TRBJ2-5, with D uncertain. Germline CDR1 reads MDHEN; CDR2 reads SYDVKM. The CDR3 is made up of 12 amino acids. Trimming took off 1 base at V and 5 bases at J, with 5 bases between the two ends. This CDR3 is CASSLLRETQYF. Here the CDR3 DNA reads TGTGCCAGCAGTTTATTGAGGGAGACCCAGTACTTC.

This clonotype has just a few counts. J is TRBJ2-5 and V is TRBV21-1. TRBV21-1 is flagged as a pseudogene. The CDR3 extends over 15 amino acids. CDR3 in DNA: TGTGCCAGCAGCAAAGCGCGGGGTTACCAAGAGACCCAGTACTTC. This gives the protein CASSKARGYQETQYF.

The genes are TRBV12-3 or TRBV12-4 and TRBJ1-1; TRBD1 might be the D (5 bases). The CDR3 has 15 amino acids. The V end lost 6 bases, the J end lost 4 bases, and 18 bases lay between the germline ends. DNA of the CDR3: TGTGCCAGCAGCCCCCCTCAGGGCCGGGGCACTGAAGCTTTCTTT. Its protein is CASSPPQGRGTEAFF.

The count of this clonotype is one. The chain combines TRBV14 with TRBJ2-3; 8 positions agree with TRBD2. The trim removed 0 bases at V and 10 bases at J, leaving 6 bases unmatched. This CDR3 has 14 amino acids. Germline values: CDR1 SGHDN, CDR2 FVKESK. CDR3 coding DNA: TGTGCCAGCAGCCAAGATGCGGGGGGCCGGGCGCAGTATTTT. It is translated as CASSQDAGGRAQYF.

This clonotype was seen repeatedly, ten times or more. The rearrangement joins TRBV2 to TRBJ2-5; D not resolved. CDR1 and CDR2 (germline): SNHLY, FYNNEI. The germline V and J ends were trimmed by 0 bases and 0 bases, with 11 bases remaining between them. CDR3 length: 16 amino acids. CDR3 bases: TGTGCCAGCAGTGAAGCCGGCAGGATGCACCAAGAGACCCAGTACTTC. Translation: CASSEAGRMHQETQYF.

The CDR3 sequence: CASSPPGSGTDTQYF. The CDR3 DNA follows: TGTGCCAGCAGCCCCCCGGGGAGCGGCACAGATACGCAGTATTTT. The rearrangement links TRBV9 to TRBJ2-3; a weak D match, TRBD2 (5 bases). Trimming pared 4 bases from V and 1 base from J, leaving 13 bases between. CDR3 length: 15 residues. CDR1 SGDLS and CDR2 YYNGEE come from the germline V gene. Full variable domain (rest looked up from reference TRBV9 and TRBJ2-3): DSGVTQTPKHLITATGQRVTLRCSPRSGDLSVYWYQQSLDQGLQFLIQYYNGEERAKGNILERFSAQQFPDLHSELNLSSLELGDSALYFCASSPPGSGTDTQYFGPGTRLTVL.

The chain has TRBV19 and TRBJ1-2; D is ambiguous. The CDR3 totals 15 residues. V lost 3 bases and J 2 bases, leaving 13 bases between the germline ends. Per the germline V gene, CDR1 is LNHDA and CDR2 is SQIVND (reference sequence). DNA of the CDR3: TGTGCCAGTAGTATCCGGTTGAGGACGAACTATGGCTACACCTTC. It specifies CASSIRLRTNYGYTF. The entire variable domain, with the rest obtained from reference TRBV19 and TRBJ1-2, is as follows: DGGITQSPKYLFRKEGQNVTLSCEQNLNHDAMYWYRQDPGQGLRLIYYSQIVNDFQKGDIAEGYSVSREKKESFPLTVTSAQKNPTAFYLCASSIRLRTNYGYTFGSGTRLTVV.

This clonotype was counted a few times. This chain links TRBV7-9 with TRBJ1-1, with TRBD1 as a possible D gene (6 bases). The CDR3 runs 15 residues. The ends were cut back, 4 bases at V and 6 bases at J, with 18 bases in the middle. Per the germline V gene, CDR1 is SEHNR and CDR2 is FQNEAQ (reference sequence). CDR3 in DNA: TGTGCCAGCAGCTCCCAGGGGAGTGTAGTAGCTGAAGCTTTCTTT. It yields the protein CASSSQGSVVAEAFF.

This clonotype was observed a few times. The chain uses TRBV29-1 and TRBJ2-5, with D unresolved. Looked up from germline, CDR1 is SQVTM and CDR2 is ANQGSEA. V lost 6 bases, J lost 0 bases, and 5 bases lay in between. The CDR3 runs to 11 residues. CDR3 nucleotide sequence: TGCAGCGTCAGGTACCAAGAGACCCAGTACTTC. It translates to CSVRYQETQYF.

This clonotype occurred many times. The V call is TRBV5-6, the J call TRBJ2-1; the D gene is possibly TRBD2 (5 bases). CDR1 and CDR2 from the germline V gene are SGHDT and YYEEEE. CDR3 size: 18 residues. Trimming took off 2 bases at V and 2 bases at J, with 20 bases between the two ends. The CDR3 DNA is TGTGCCAGCAGCTTTCCAGGAGGCTTCGCCTCCCCCTACAATGAGCAGTTCTTC. Its protein product is CASSFPGGFASPYNEQFF. The full variable domain, its missing parts supplied by reference TRBV5-6 and TRBJ2-1, is DAGVTQSPTHLIKTRGQQVTLRCSPKSGHDTVSWYQQALGQGPQFIFQYYEEEERQRGNFPDRFSGHQFPNYSSELNVNALLLGDSALYLCASSFPGGFASPYNEQFFGPGTRLTVL.